This TCR beta chain was sequenced during a study of T cell changes during pregnancy in multiple sclerosis. This CDR3 region has 11 residues. Deletions cut 3 bases from V and 4 bases from J, with 5 bases between. The germline V gene encodes CDR1 SGHDT and CDR2 YYEEEE. Profiling relied on immunoSEQ multiplex PCR, and the TCRdb table lists in-frame clones only, not all of them. The sample lists some 100,000 clones, around 90% occurring once. The V call is TRBV5-6, the J call TRBJ2-7; D is possibly TRBD2 (5 bases). The receptor's source is a female donor with multiple sclerosis, enrolled in a pregnancy study. The specimen comprised peripheral blood, sampled in the second trimester of pregnancy. The CDR3 is CASSSGYEQYF. The CDR3 bases are TGTGCCAGCAGCTCGGGATACGAGCAGTACTTC.